This TCR beta chain was sequenced in a study of blood T cell repertoires in COVID-19. Sequenced by immunoSEQ multiplex PCR; TCRdb stores in-frame clones only, minus some. The sample has tens of thousands of clones; roughly four fifths are singletons. CDR1 SEHNR and CDR2 FQNEAQ come from the germline V gene (reference sequence). CDR3 size: 12 residues. The V and J ends lost 10 bases and 0 bases respectively, with 10 bases between them. Sequences were obtained from peripheral blood. The V and J genes are TRBV7-9 and TRBJ2-7; no clear D. The sequence was collected from a woman in her sixties or seventies with acute or convalescent COVID-19. CDR3 protein: CAIASVSYEQYF. CDR3 sequence (DNA): TGTGCCATTGCGTCGGTCTCCTACGAGCAGTACTTC.